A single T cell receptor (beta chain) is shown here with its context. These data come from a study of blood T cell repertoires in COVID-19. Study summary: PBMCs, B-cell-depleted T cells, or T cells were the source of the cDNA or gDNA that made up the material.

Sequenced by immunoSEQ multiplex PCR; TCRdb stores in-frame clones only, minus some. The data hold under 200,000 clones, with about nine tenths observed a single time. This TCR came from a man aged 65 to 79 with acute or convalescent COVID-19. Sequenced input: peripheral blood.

The CDR3 coding sequence is TGTGCCAGCAGTGATTCTAGCGGGGTGGGAGATACGCAGTATTTT. Protein sequence: CASSDSSGVGDTQYF. This chain uses TRBV6-4 with TRBJ2-3, with 9 positions matching TRBD2. The CDR3 runs 15 residues. The germline V gene has CDR1 MRHNA and CDR2 SNTAGT. J lost 5 bases, V lost 3 bases, and 6 bases had no gene match.